This T cell receptor beta chain appears in the sequencing data of a study of cytomegalovirus exposure and HLA in healthy donors. Across the study: Around 180 million T cells yielded 110 million or so unique TCR beta sequences in earlier analysis. Findings and limits, study-wide: A further, later analysis showed that HLA-associated TCR beta chains (compared with equally common others) were more clonally expanded. Earlier analysis yielded a pattern in which most TCR beta V segments were productive about 87% or about 30% of the time. As a later analysis revealed, the rate of TCR association differed by HLA locus, with DRB1 most and HLA-C fewest.

V gave up 5 bases and J gave up 5 bases, with 6 bases separating them. Germline lookup yields CDR1 SGHTA and CDR2 FQGNSA. The CDR3 has 12 residues. This PCR relied on a set of 60 Vbeta primers and 13 Jbeta primers. Only in-frame clones appear in the TCRdb table, and some are missing; sequencing was by immunoSEQ multiplex PCR. The data contain about 82,000 clones, 70% to 85% of them singletons. With regard to this clone: Its antigen is undetermined.

Sequencing was done on a sample of PBMCs. The TCR originated in a man aged 55 to 70 in good health and CMV-seronegative. This chain uses TRBV7-2 with TRBJ2-2; the D is unclear. CDR3 sequence reads: CASSRLTGELFF. The CDR3 region has the DNA TGTGCCAGCAGCCGGTTGACCGGGGAGCTGTTTTTT. The variable domain in full, with the rest retrieved from reference TRBV7-2 and TRBJ2-2, is GAGVSQSPSNKVTEKGKDVELRCDPISGHTALYWYRQSLGQGLEFLIYFQGNSAPDKSGLPSDRFSAERTGGSVSTLTIQRTQQEDSAVYLCASSRLTGELFFGEGSRLTVL.